This entry concerns a single TCR beta chain. The table lists this clonotype with a few counts. Its antigen has not been determined. Germline is not matched at one junction end, which may reflect a read error. This specimen belongs to a study of CD8+CD57+ T cells in acquired aplastic anemia (dated by TCRdb to about 2018). Broadly, across the study: On average, sorted CD4+ and CD8+ cells yielded approximately 3 ug of extracted DNA, with a range of about 0.19 to 30 ug. A CD8+CD57+ expansion meant a frequency higher than the mean frequency seen in healthy subjects.

The CDR3, from cysteine to phenylalanine, totals 14 residues. CDR3 DNA is the only sequence kept; it has 42 bases, read in frame from the first base. Looking up the germline V gene (reference sequence) yields CDR1 SEHNR and CDR2 FQNEAQ. Profiling of TCR beta VDJ combinations and CDR3 sequences used genomic DNA as the template. An Illumina HiSeq 2000 was the platform used for TCR repertoire sequencing. The published analysis was carried out like this. TRBV/TRBJ rearrangement plots, CDR3 size and DJ length profiles, and Simpson's diversity index were used to assess repertoires. The most abundant DNA sequence in the deep sequencing data was taken as the immunodominant clone. CDR3 amino acid sequences were checked for sharing between subjects and were compared against published repertoires and the VDJdb database. TCRdb reworked the public reads: Q25 trimming with fastp, MiXCR clone assembly, productive beta chains retained. Identical CDR3 protein sequences are pooled into one entry, listed with their most common genes and DNA. These V and J calls originate from TCRdb's pipeline instead of the authors' own analysis. This sample holds 270,000 or so distinct CDR3 sequences; 82% were observed only once. The ten largest clones take up approximately 40% of the sample.

The patients picked for sequencing were ones in whom flow cytometry had shown an expansion of CD8+CD57+ cells. All patients had severe acquired aplastic anemia diagnosed by International Study of Aplastic Anemia and Agranulocytosis and Camitta criteria. At the time blood was sampled, none of the patients had received any therapy. TCR repertoires of sorted CD4+ and CD8+ blood T cells from severe aplastic anemia patients and healthy subjects were deep-sequenced in the study. Patients were enrolled in the USA under clinicaltrials.gov protocols 00001620, 01623167, 00001397, 00071045, 00081523 and 00961064. Ficoll-Paque density gradient centrifugation was used to isolate peripheral blood mononuclear cells. Before DNA extraction, CD4+ and CD8+ T cells were sorted with FACS or magnetic beads. Beyond this particular receptor, the publication reports: Between patients and healthy controls, no significant difference in CD8+ Simpson's diversity was found (P=0.060). Around 30 CD8+ CDR3 sequences were found to be shared between patients and controls, but these sequences appeared to be highly expressed in patients and within the immunodominant clones of the patients.

The receptor comes from a human donor with aplastic anemia. The rearrangement combines TRBV7-9 with TRBJ2-3, and TRBD2 aligns with 9 junction nucleotides. Sequenced: sorted CD4+, CD8+, or CD8+CD57+ T cells (not recorded which) from PBMCs. The DNA reads TGTGCCAGCAGCTTAGAAAGAAGCGGGGGGACCGATGATTTT. The encoded protein is CASSLERSGGTDDF.